These 10 T cell receptor beta chains share one sample of origin, sequenced in a study of post-analysis software for immune sequencing data. Carried by the TCR beta cDNA libraries were unique molecular identifiers. TCRdb recomputed calls from the PCR reads with MiXCR, one row per CDR3 protein. The sample records hundreds of thousands of distinct CDR3 sequences, 44% being singletons. Antigens for these TCRs are unknown. Whole-study results and caveats: Compared with controls, patients had more of about 5 TRBV segments, including TRBV5-6, TRBV5-1 and TRBV20-1.

Sequences were obtained from blood. The source of these receptors is a girl aged 10-17 years with multiple sclerosis.

The gene calls are TRBV20-1 and TRBJ2-3; maybe TRBD2 (7 bases). The ends were cut back, 6 bases at V and 6 bases at J, with 22 bases in the middle. Germline lookup yields CDR1 DFQATT and CDR2 SNEGSKA (reference sequence). There are 15 residues in the CDR3. CDR3 DNA sequence: TGCAGTGCGGGAGGGGGGCGTGCCCGCGGGGATACGCAGTATTTT. It encodes CSAGGGRARGDTQYF.

CDR3 sequence: CASSPRTGVNTEAFF. In nucleotides, the CDR3 is TGTGCCAGCAGTCCAAGGACAGGAGTGAACACTGAAGCTTTCTTT. The chain uses TRBV2 and TRBJ1-1, with 7 bases lining up with TRBD1. V gave up 5 bases and J gave up 0 bases; unmatched junction bases: 6. Germline loops: CDR1 SNHLY, CDR2 FYNNEI. This CDR3 has 15 residues.

This clonotype has just a few counts. The chain links TRBV29-1 to TRBJ2-4, with D possibly called TRBD1 or TRBD2 (5 bases each). V lost 6 bases and J lost 12, with 18 bases in between. The CDR3 is 12 residues long. The germline V gene has CDR1 SQVTM and CDR2 ANQGSEA. The CDR3: CSVRVQGRNQYF. CDR3 DNA sequence: TGCAGCGTGAGGGTTCAGGGAAGGAATCAGTACTTC.

V and J are TRBV9 and TRBJ1-4, with D maybe TRBD1 (6 bases). CDR1 SGDLS and CDR2 YYNGEE come from the germline V gene. V dropped 0 bases and J dropped 0 bases, with 9 bases sitting between them. The CDR3 is 16 amino acids. The CDR3 DNA is TGTGCCAGCAGCGTAGGGGGGCGTGCAACTAATGAAAAACTGTTTTTT. This encodes CASSVGGRATNEKLFF.

This clonotype was detected only a few times. The J gene is TRBJ2-3, the V gene TRBV12-3 or TRBV12-4, with 7 bases that match TRBD2. Trimming took 5 bases from V and 9 from J; bases not matched to a gene: 2. The CDR3 spans 11 residues. The CDR3: CASSERGTQYF. The CDR3 DNA reads as TGTGCCAGCAGTGAGCGGGGAACGCAGTATTTT.

This clonotype has only a few counts. In DNA form, the CDR3 reads TGTGCCAGCAGCCCTAGCCACGCTAGCACAGATACGCAGTATTTT. Encoded protein: CASSPSHASTDTQYF. The rearrangement uses TRBV7-8 and TRBJ2-3, with D possibly TRBD2 on 5 matching bases. The CDR3 has 15 residues. V lost 5 bases, J lost 0 bases, and 12 bases lay in between. CDR1 and CDR2 (germline): SGHVS, FQNEAQ.

The chain has TRBV6-6 and TRBJ2-1; 9 nucleotides match TRBD1. The germline gives CDR1 MNHNY, CDR2 SVGAGI (reference sequence). V was pared by 6 bases and J by 9 bases, with 12 bases of the junction left unmatched. The CDR3 sequence is 15 residues long. As DNA, the CDR3 is TGTGCCAGCAGAGACGGGACAGGGAAGGATGGTGAGCAGTTCTTC. The encoded protein is CASRDGTGKDGEQFF.

J is TRBJ2-1 and V is TRBV12-3 or TRBV12-4, with 8 bases that match TRBD2. The length of the CDR3 is 16 residues. The V and J ends lost 5 bases and 7 bases, in that order; junction bases with no gene match: 13. DNA for the CDR3: TGTGCCAGCAGTCACCGACTAGCGCCACATATGAATGAGCAGTTCTTC. It yields the protein CASSHRLAPHMNEQFF.

The CDR3 reads CASSQRPGASSGNTIYF. The CDR3 nucleotides are TGCGCCAGCAGCCAACGCCCTGGGGCCAGCTCTGGAAACACCATATATTTT. The rearrangement joins TRBV4-1 to TRBJ1-3; a possible D gene is TRBD1 (5 bases). V lost 2 bases to trimming and J lost 0 bases, with 14 bases between them. Germline V lookup: CDR1 MGHRA, CDR2 YSYEKL. There are 17 residues in the CDR3.

This clonotype showed up just a few times. The genes are TRBV9 and TRBJ2-5, with D perhaps matching TRBD2 (6 bases). The germline V gene encodes CDR1 SGDLS and CDR2 YYNGEE. The CDR3 is 17 amino acids. Trimming took off 0 bases at V and 4 bases at J, with 19 bases between the two ends. CDR3 sequence reads: CASSVAARDWARETQYF. The CDR3 nucleotides read TGTGCCAGCAGCGTAGCGGCGCGGGATTGGGCCCGAGAGACCCAGTACTTC.